The 4 T cell receptor beta chains below come from one sample, sequenced in a study of cytotoxic CD8 clonotypes in ibrutinib-treated CLL. Profiling relied on immunoSEQ multiplex PCR, and the TCRdb table lists in-frame clones only, not all of them. The table includes roughly 250,000 clones, 60% to 75% detected once. Sequenced here: PBMCs, sampled after 24 months of ibrutinib treatment. The receptors originated from a human donor with chronic lymphocytic leukemia.

This clone occurred a few times. The rearrangement joins TRBV19 to TRBJ2-5, with D uncertain. This CDR3 has 15 amino acids. Germline assignment: CDR1 LNHDA and CDR2 SQIVND (reference sequence). Trimming cost V 5 bases and J 4 bases, with 17 bases left between them. CDR3 region: CASSPATPPGETQYF. CDR3 nucleotide sequence: TGTGCCAGTAGTCCCGCTACTCCGCCGGGAGAGACCCAGTACTTC.

This clone was recorded once. The chain joins TRBV2 to TRBJ2-3, with TRBD2 matching 9 bases. The length of the CDR3 is 16 residues. The J segment lost 3 bases and the V segment lost 8 bases, leaving 12 bases of the junction unmatched. CDR1 is SNHLY, CDR2 FYNNEI, per germline. CDR3 amino acids: CASDGASGILTDTQYF. The CDR3 region has the DNA TGTGCCAGCGATGGGGCTAGCGGGATCTTGACAGATACGCAGTATTTT.

As DNA, the CDR3 is TGTGCCTGGGAAAGGACGGGACAGGGCTATGGCTACACCTTC. This gives the protein CAWERTGQGYGYTF. This rearrangement joins TRBV30 to TRBJ1-2; 9 bases align to TRBD1. Germline assignment: CDR1 GTSNPN and CDR2 SVGIG (reference sequence). The CDR3 length is 14 residues. The junction had 8 bases not matched to a gene; V was cut back by 5 bases and J by 4 bases.

Regarding this clone: Other DNA sequences within the sample encode an identical CDR3. This rearrangement joins TRBV7-2 to TRBJ1-5, with D perhaps TRBD1 (5 bases). The germline V gene has CDR1 SGHTA and CDR2 FQGNSA. The CDR3 sequence is 15 residues long. Trimming pared 1 base from V and 3 bases from J, leaving 10 bases between. The CDR3 DNA is TGTGCCAGCAGCTTAGTCGGGGGGATCAATCAGCCCCAGCATTTT. It codes for CASSLVGGINQPQHF.